This T cell receptor (beta chain) emerged from a study of beta chain features in type 1 diabetes. Findings and limits, study-wide: In type 1 diabetes patients, VDJ junctions had fewer insertions; deletions at these junctions were more frequent. Among all four CD4+ subsets, Type 1 diabetes patients had TCRB CDR3s that were moderately but significantly shorter. A definitive answer on HLA type influencing TCRB rearrangement was not reached here.

Since all of the isolated RNA was reverse transcribed, expressed TCRB transcripts were what got sequenced. The method was immunoSEQ multiplex PCR; TCRdb's version includes in-frame clones alone and lacks a portion of them. The table includes over 150,000 clones, about a tenth detected once. With V trimmed by 6 bases and J by 3 bases, 10 bases remained unmatched. Germline CDR1 MNHEY, CDR2 SVGAGI. The CDR3 runs 15 residues. As for this clone: Its specificity is unknown.

The chain recombines TRBV6-5 with TRBJ2-7; TRBD1 matches at 8 bases. What was sequenced was central memory CD4+ T cells from blood. This TCR was recovered from a man aged 30-40 years with type 1 diabetes. CDR3 in DNA: TGTGCCAGCAGCCCTGCGGGACAGGTCGTCTACGAGCAGTACTTC. It is translated as CASSPAGQVVYEQYF.